This T cell receptor (beta chain) is drawn from a study of blood T cell repertoires in COVID-19. Study context: Material from acute and convalescent COVID-19 was sourced from the United States, Italy and Spain.

How the authors handled the data: The assay estimated nucleated cells by amplifying reference gene primers. Data came from immunoSEQ multiplex PCR; TCRdb stores just in-frame clones and leaves some out. The D gene and trimming were derived from the DNA, and the V and J assignments and clone size from that table. Here the sample spans tens of thousands of clones, roughly nine tenths being singletons. V shed 0 bases and J shed 3 bases, with 10 bases lying between them. Germline CDR1 is SGHRS and CDR2 is YFSETQ. CDR3 size: 16 residues. The receptor was derived from a man in his 70s with active COVID-19. The chain recombines TRBV5-1 with TRBJ2-6; no reliable D call. Input material: peripheral blood. The CDR3 coding sequence is TGCGCCAGCAGCTTGGAGCCTTCTGGTGGGGCCAACGTCCTGACTTTC. Translated: CASSLEPSGGANVLTF.